The 5 T cell receptor beta chains below were found in one sample sequenced in a study of healthy donors' naive CD4 and CD8 T cells. TCR libraries were built from roughly 0.5 ug of total RNA by linear amplification. TCRdb passed the reads through MiXCR, listing each CDR3 protein once. The sample records 150,000 to 200,000 distinct CDR3 sequences, over 60% being singletons. Sequenced material: naive CD4+ and CD8+ T cells sorted from blood, pooled from several donors. The source is a pool of human donors in good health; the sample pools cells from several healthy donors.

This chain uses TRBV15 with TRBJ2-5; TRBD1 aligns across 7 bases. Germline CDR1 is LNHNV and CDR2 is YYDKDF (reference sequence). The CDR3 is 15 residues long. V was clipped by 1 base and J by 2 bases; unmatched bases: 4. CDR3 region: CATSRVEQGQETQYF. CDR3 nucleotide sequence: TGTGCCACCAGCAGAGTTGAACAGGGGCAAGAGACCCAGTACTTC.

Only a few counts were recorded for this clonotype. The chain recombines TRBV27 with TRBJ2-5; tentative D call: TRBD2 (7 bases). From germline, CDR1 is MNHEY and CDR2 SMNVEV (reference sequence). This CDR3 comprises 19 residues. The V gene lost 6 bases and the J gene lost 4 bases, with 30 bases spanning the gap. This chain's CDR3 is CASSRGDSGAARIRETQYF. The CDR3 DNA is TGTGCCAGCAGCCGGGGGGATTCAGGGGCCGCGCGCATCCGAGAGACCCAGTACTTC.

The chain couples TRBV2 to TRBJ2-5; TRBD2 is a possible D gene (6 bases). From germline, CDR1 is SNHLY and CDR2 FYNNEI. CDR3 length: 14 amino acids. The V gene lost 3 bases and the J gene lost 5 bases, with 13 bases spanning the gap. CDR3 loop: CASSDGEAYETQYF. The CDR3, as DNA: TGTGCCAGCAGTGACGGGGAGGCGTACGAGACCCAGTACTTC.

The rearrangement uses TRBV6-5 and TRBJ2-7, with a possible D match to TRBD2 (5 bases). V was pared by 5 bases and J by 0 bases, with 11 bases between. Germline V lookup: CDR1 MNHEY, CDR2 SVGAGI. This CDR3 is 14 amino acids long. CDR3: CASSHRRSSYEQYF. Written as DNA, the CDR3 is TGTGCCAGCAGTCATAGGAGGAGCTCCTACGAGCAGTACTTC.

In this sample, this clonotype turned up once. This chain joins TRBV19 and TRBJ1-6; a weak D match, TRBD1 (6 bases). This CDR3 is built from 16 residues. The germline CDR1 and CDR2 sequences are LNHDA and SQIVND (reference sequence). Trimming removed 3 bases at V and 7 bases at J, with 16 bases between. In nucleotides, the CDR3 is TGTGCCAGTAGTATCTCAGCGACAGGAGCAAATTCACCCCTCCACTTT. Protein: CASSISATGANSPLHF.